Below are 14 T cell receptor beta chains sequenced from a single sample in a study of cytomegalovirus exposure and HLA in healthy donors. Primers included in the PCR were 60 Vbeta and 13 Jbeta primers. Sequenced by immunoSEQ multiplex PCR; TCRdb stores in-frame clones only, minus some. Of some 180,000 clones listed, around 80% are singletons. Sequenced: PBMCs. These receptors originate from a woman in her twenties or thirties in good health and CMV-seropositive.

The gene calls are TRBV7-9 and TRBJ2-4; D gene unclear. There are 11 residues in the CDR3. The V gene lost 2 bases and the J gene lost 16 bases, with 12 bases spanning the gap. CDR1 is SEHNR and CDR2 is FQNEAQ in the germline V gene (reference sequence). CDR3 amino acids: CASSLKSVIYF. CDR3 sequence (DNA): TGTGCCAGCAGCTTAAAATCGGTGATCTACTTC. Full variable domain (missing parts from reference TRBV7-9 and TRBJ2-4): DTGVSQNPRHKITKRGQNVTFRCDPISEHNRLYWYRQTLGQGPEFLTYFQNEAQLEKSRLLSDRFSAERPKGSFSTLEIQRTEQGDSAMYLCASSLKSVIYFGAGTRLSVL.

The chain carries TRBV28 and TRBJ2-5; 9 nucleotides agree with TRBD2. CDR1 and CDR2 (germline): MDHEN, SYDVKM. The length of the CDR3 is 15 residues. The V segment lost 3 bases and the J segment 3 bases; nucleotides outside the gene matches: 5. The CDR3 coding sequence is TGTGCCAGCAGTTTGGGATCTAGCGGGGAAGAGACCCAGTACTTC. The encoded protein is CASSLGSSGEETQYF.

This clone appeared a few times. This CDR3 is CASSSGQPNTGELFF. CDR3 sequence (DNA): TGCGCCAGCAGCTCGGGACAGCCGAACACCGGGGAGCTGTTTTTT. The chain is built from TRBV5-1 and TRBJ2-2; 7 bases align to TRBD1. Germline V gives CDR1 SGHRS, CDR2 YFSETQ. The CDR3 totals 15 residues. The junction had 2 bases not matched to a gene; V was cut back by 3 bases and J by 0 bases. Using reference TRBV5-1 and TRBJ2-2 for the parts outside the CDR3, the full variable domain is KAGVTQTPRYLIKTRGQQVTLSCSPISGHRSVSWYQQTPGQGLQFLFEYFSETQRNKGNFPGRFSGRQFSNSRSEMNVSTLELGDSALYLCASSSGQPNTGELFFGEGSRLTVL.

This clone has just one count. This chain uses TRBV5-1 with TRBJ2-7; D perhaps matches TRBD1 (5 bases). V shed 1 base and J shed 5 bases, with 10 bases lying between them. The CDR3 runs 13 residues. Germline V lookup: CDR1 SGHRS, CDR2 YFSETQ. The CDR3 DNA sequence: TGCGCCAGCAGCTTGACAGGCAGGAACGAGCAGTACTTC. Encoded protein: CASSLTGRNEQYF.

The genes are TRBV6-1 and TRBJ2-1, with TRBD2 identical over 9 bases. V shed 2 bases and J 7 bases; nucleotides not matched to a gene: 6. Germline V gene sequence: CDR1 MNHNS, CDR2 SASEGT. This CDR3 has 15 amino acids. The CDR3 region has the DNA TGTGCCAGCAGTGAACGGCGGGGGGGCCTGAATGAGCAGTTCTTC. It is translated as CASSERRGGLNEQFF.

The rearrangement links TRBV5-4 to TRBJ2-1; TRBD1 matches at 7 bases. Losses at the gene ends were 3 bases for V and 5 bases for J; bases not matched to a gene: 8. CDR3 length: 15 amino acids. CDR1 and CDR2 from the germline V gene are SGHNT and YYREEE (reference sequence). For the CDR3, the DNA is TGTGCCAGCAGCTCTCGGGACAGAGTGGACAATGAGCAGTTCTTC. As protein: CASSSRDRVDNEQFF.

This chain links TRBV7-2 with TRBJ1-1; 7 bases agree with TRBD1. This CDR3 comprises 18 residues. V lost 5 bases and J lost 0; bases outside the gene matches: 15. Germline CDR1 is SGHTA and CDR2 is FQGNSA. The CDR3, as DNA: TGTGCCAGCAGCCCAGTCCCACAGGGGAGTTTAATGAACACTGAAGCTTTCTTT. This sequence encodes CASSPVPQGSLMNTEAFF. The full variable domain, completed using reference TRBV7-2 and TRBJ1-1, is GAGVSQSPSNKVTEKGKDVELRCDPISGHTALYWYRQSLGQGLEFLIYFQGNSAPDKSGLPSDRFSAERTGGSVSTLTIQRTQQEDSAVYLCASSPVPQGSLMNTEAFFGQGTRLTVV.

In the case of this clone: A junction boundary mismatches the germline segment, possibly from a read error. The sample contains more than one DNA sequence encoding this CDR3. This chain uses TRBV19 with TRBJ1-1, with 8 positions matching TRBD1. The CDR3 totals 14 residues. Germline V CDR1 and CDR2: LNHDA, SQIVND (reference sequence). CDR3 loop: CASTSDRVGAEAFF. DNA of the CDR3: TGTGCCAGTACCTCGGACAGGGTTGGTGCTGAAGCCTTCTTT.

The chain employs TRBV19 and TRBJ2-1; TRBD2 matches 7 bases. CDR1 is LNHDA, CDR2 SQIVND, per germline (reference sequence). The length of the CDR3 is 14 residues. Trimming removed 10 bases from V and 3 bases from J; junction bases left unmatched: 9. The CDR3 spells CATDGGGVYNEQFF. The CDR3 nucleotides are TGTGCCACAGACGGTGGGGGGGTCTACAATGAGCAGTTCTTC.

This clone occurred a few times. V and J are TRBV19 and TRBJ1-1; perhaps TRBD1 as D (6 bases). The CDR3 sequence is 12 residues long. Germline CDR1 is LNHDA and CDR2 is SQIVND (reference sequence). V lost 6 bases and J lost 8, with 13 bases in between. This CDR3 reads CASSPEGGEAFF. The CDR3 region has the DNA TGTGCCAGTAGCCCCGAAGGGGGAGAAGCTTTCTTT.

The V and J genes are TRBV11-3 and TRBJ2-5; 7 bases align to TRBD2. The length of the CDR3 is 14 residues. Trimming removed 5 bases from V and 5 bases from J; junction bases left unmatched: 8. CDR1 and CDR2 (germline): SGHNT, YENEEA. The CDR3 DNA follows: TGTGCCAGCAGCCCGCGGCGGGGGTTGGAGACCCAGTACTTC. Translating gives CASSPRRGLETQYF.

This chain joins TRBV4-2 and TRBJ2-1; D is possibly TRBD2 (7 bases). With 0 bases removed from V and 8 bases from J, the gap between germline ends came to 17 bases. Germline CDR1 LGHNA, CDR2 YNFKEQ. This CDR3 comprises 16 residues. The CDR3 DNA follows: TGTGCCAGCAGCCAAGATGACAGGACTAGTAATCATGAGCAGTTCTTC. Encoded protein: CASSQDDRTSNHEQFF.

V usage is TRBV2 and J usage is TRBJ2-3; 7 bases match TRBD2. V was pared by 3 bases and J by 4 bases, with 13 bases of the junction left unmatched. The CDR3 totals 17 residues. Germline-derived CDR1 and CDR2 are SNHLY and FYNNEI. CDR3 nucleotides: TGTGCCAGCAGTGATTGGGTCGGGGGGATGGTTGCAGATACGCAGTATTTT. As protein: CASSDWVGGMVADTQYF.

The rearrangement joins TRBV27 to TRBJ2-2, with 16 bases matching TRBD2. Per the germline V gene, CDR1 is MNHEY and CDR2 is SMNVEV (reference sequence). The CDR3 spans 16 residues. With 8 bases clipped from V and 4 bases from J, the junction kept 4 bases outside the gene matches. In DNA form, the CDR3 reads TGTGCCAGCGGGACTAGCGGGGGGGGTGGCACCGGGGAGCTGTTTTTT. Translation: CASGTSGGGGTGELFF.